The clone carrying this T cell receptor (beta chain) has a handful of counts. Source study methods: Amplified reference gene primers provided the basis for estimating nucleated cell counts. TCRdb's table, derived via immunoSEQ multiplex PCR, lists solely in-frame clones and lacks some. V and J calls and clone size come straight from that table; D and trimming were deduced from the DNA. Here the sample spans roughly 200,000 clones, more than 75% being singletons. CDR1 and CDR2 from the germline V gene are SGHTA and FQGNSA. After removal of 3 bases from V and 0 bases from J, the junction contained 6 bases not matched to a gene. The CDR3 is made up of 18 amino acids. This entry comes from a study of blood T cell repertoires in COVID-19. Study background: Collection of acute and convalescent COVID-19 samples took place in the United States, Italy and Spain. Sources were T cells, B-cell-depleted T cells, or PBMCs; the material itself was cDNA or gDNA.

The material sequenced was peripheral blood. The sequence was collected from a man older than 75 with acute or convalescent COVID-19. V is TRBV7-2 and J is TRBJ2-4; 12 bases fit TRBD2. The CDR3 reads CASSFETSGGIAKNIQYF. The CDR3 DNA sequence: TGTGCCAGCAGCTTCGAGACTAGCGGGGGAATAGCCAAAAACATTCAGTACTTC.